Listed here are 11 T cell receptor beta chains from one sample, sequenced in a study of OX40 agonist ivuxolimab in advanced cancers. Some clones are missing from TCRdb's copy, which holds only in-frame ones; the method was immunoSEQ multiplex PCR. The sample records tens of thousands of clones, 88% being singletons. The source material was CD4+ or CD8+ T cells sorted from blood, sampled in a trial of the OX40 agonist ivuxolimab. The receptors stem from an adult with an advanced solid tumor such as melanoma, head and neck, liver or kidney cancer.

The chain couples TRBV28 to TRBJ2-1; D remains unclear. Looked up from germline, CDR1 is MDHEN and CDR2 is SYDVKM. The CDR3 loop spans 11 amino acids. V was shortened by 1 base and J by 9 bases, with 4 bases between the two germline ends. CDR3: CASSLFIEQFF. Here the CDR3 DNA reads TGTGCCAGCAGTTTATTTATTGAGCAGTTCTTC.

This rearrangement joins TRBV27 to TRBJ2-2; 8 bases fit TRBD2. This CDR3 is 13 amino acids long. Germline CDR1 and CDR2: MNHEY and SMNVEV (reference sequence). DNA for the CDR3: TGTGTCACGCGGGGGGCTGGCACCGGGGAGCTGTTTTTT. Its protein product is CVTRGAGTGELFF.

The chain recombines TRBV7-9 with TRBJ2-3; D call uncertain. Germline lookup yields CDR1 SEHNR and CDR2 FQNEAQ (reference sequence). CDR3 length: 12 amino acids. The germline V and J ends were trimmed by 1 base and 6 bases, with 5 bases remaining between them. This chain's CDR3 is CASSLELDTQYF. The CDR3 DNA reads TGTGCCAGCAGCTTAGAACTGGATACGCAGTATTTT.

The chain links TRBV18 to TRBJ2-7; 10 nucleotides match TRBD2. The CDR3 is made up of 14 amino acids. CDR1 is KGHSH and CDR2 is LQKENI in the germline V gene. The junction had 2 bases not matched to a gene; V was cut back by 2 bases and J by 4 bases. CDR3 sequence reads: CASSPKGLAYEQYV. As DNA, the CDR3 is TGTGCCAGCTCACCAAAGGGACTAGCGTACGAGCAGTACGTC.

The gene calls are TRBV2 and TRBJ1-1; no definite D call. In germline, CDR1 is SNHLY, CDR2 FYNNEI. Trimming shortened V by 1 base and J by 0 bases, and 9 bases separated the two germline ends. The CDR3 consists of 15 residues. The CDR3 DNA follows: TGTGCCAGCAGTGAAGGGGCAGGTATGAACACTGAAGCTTTCTTT. Amino acid sequence: CASSEGAGMNTEAFF.

The chain joins TRBV29-1 to TRBJ2-2; maybe TRBD2 (5 bases). This CDR3 comprises 11 residues. V was pared by 4 bases and J by 7 bases, with 7 bases between. Per germline, CDR1 SQVTM and CDR2 ANQGSEA. The DNA of the CDR3 is TGCAGCGTTGTTCGGGGCGGGGAGCTGTTTTTT. Translated, it gives CSVVRGGELFF.

CDR3 loop: CASSLRGWSGYEQYV. The CDR3 DNA follows: TGTGCCAGCAGCTTGCGGGGATGGTCGGGCTACGAGCAGTACGTC. The V gene is TRBV5-6, the J gene TRBJ2-7, with a tentative D call TRBD2 (5 bases). Per the germline V gene, CDR1 is SGHDT and CDR2 is YYEEEE. V shed 1 base and J shed 3 bases, with 14 bases lying between them. CDR3 length: 15 amino acids.

The chain joins TRBV15 to TRBJ2-2; D remains ambiguous. V lost 1 base to trimming and J lost 6 bases, with 9 bases between them. Germline assignment: CDR1 LNHNV and CDR2 YYDKDF (reference sequence). The CDR3 extends over 14 amino acids. CDR3: CATSRGLPPGELFF. DNA for the CDR3: TGTGCCACCAGCAGAGGGCTACCTCCCGGGGAGCTGTTTTTT.

The chain recombines TRBV2 with TRBJ1-2; the match to TRBD1 covers 8 bases. J gave up 7 bases and V 4 bases, and 14 bases lay outside the gene matches. CDR3 length: 16 residues. Germline CDR1 is SNHLY and CDR2 is FYNNEI. CDR3 region: CASSGVEGTGIFGYTF. The CDR3 nucleotides read TGTGCCAGCAGTGGAGTTGAAGGGACAGGAATTTTTGGCTACACCTTC.

Here the CDR3 DNA reads TGTGCCAGCAGTGTCAACCGGCTCAACTCCTACAATGAGCAGTTCTTC. This codes for CASSVNRLNSYNEQFF. The rearrangement joins TRBV6-1 to TRBJ2-7; no clear D. Matching the DNA end better, TRBJ2-1 makes the J call doubtful. The CDR3 length is 16 residues. Germline V gives CDR1 MNHNS, CDR2 SASEGT.

The V and J genes are TRBV4-1 and TRBJ2-2; 9 bases are shared with TRBD1. The CDR3 extends over 14 amino acids. Trimming removed 7 bases from V and 8 bases from J; junction bases left unmatched: 8. CDR1 is MGHRA, CDR2 YSYEKL, per germline. The CDR3 region has the DNA TGCGCCAGCAACCCGGGACAGGGCTTGGGGGAGCTGTTTTTT. Encoded protein: CASNPGQGLGELFF.